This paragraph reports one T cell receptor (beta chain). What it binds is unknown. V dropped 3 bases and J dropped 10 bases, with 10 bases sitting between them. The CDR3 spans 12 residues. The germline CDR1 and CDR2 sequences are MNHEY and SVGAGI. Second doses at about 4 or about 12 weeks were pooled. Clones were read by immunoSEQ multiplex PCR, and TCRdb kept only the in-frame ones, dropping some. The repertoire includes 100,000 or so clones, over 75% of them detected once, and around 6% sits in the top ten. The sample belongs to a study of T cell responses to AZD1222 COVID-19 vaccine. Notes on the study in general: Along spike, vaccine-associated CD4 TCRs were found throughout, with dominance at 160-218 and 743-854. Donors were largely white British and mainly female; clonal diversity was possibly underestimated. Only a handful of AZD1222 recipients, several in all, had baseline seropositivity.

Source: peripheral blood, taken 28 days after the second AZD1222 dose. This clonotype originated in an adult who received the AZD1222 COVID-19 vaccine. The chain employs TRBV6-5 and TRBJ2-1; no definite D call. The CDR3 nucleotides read TGTGCCAGCAGTTATCTGGCTGGGGAGCAGTTCTTC. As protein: CASSYLAGEQFF.